This T cell receptor beta chain comes out of a study of T cell repertoires in cytomegalovirus infection. Study-level points and caveats: Adding up the frequency of public TCR beta families identified people who carried CMV plus the relevant HLA.

V lost 3 bases and J lost 6; bases outside the gene matches: 6. CDR3 length: 14 residues. Germline values: CDR1 MNHNS, CDR2 SASEGT. TCRdb re-called the reads through MiXCR, storing one row per CDR3 protein. The sample consists of some 900,000 distinct CDR3 sequences, about 30% of them appearing once. Remarks on this clonotype: No antigen is known for it.

Sequencing used cultured CD8+ T cells from PBMCs, obtained from culture after CMV antigen stimulation. J is TRBJ1-2 and V is TRBV6-1; 8 positions match TRBD1. This TCR was recovered from a human donor in good health (CMV status not recorded). Some clones in this sample may be carry-over from other donors' samples. The CDR3 DNA follows: TGTGCCAGCAGTGACCTCAACAGGGGGGATGGCTACACCTTC. It translates to CASSDLNRGDGYTF.